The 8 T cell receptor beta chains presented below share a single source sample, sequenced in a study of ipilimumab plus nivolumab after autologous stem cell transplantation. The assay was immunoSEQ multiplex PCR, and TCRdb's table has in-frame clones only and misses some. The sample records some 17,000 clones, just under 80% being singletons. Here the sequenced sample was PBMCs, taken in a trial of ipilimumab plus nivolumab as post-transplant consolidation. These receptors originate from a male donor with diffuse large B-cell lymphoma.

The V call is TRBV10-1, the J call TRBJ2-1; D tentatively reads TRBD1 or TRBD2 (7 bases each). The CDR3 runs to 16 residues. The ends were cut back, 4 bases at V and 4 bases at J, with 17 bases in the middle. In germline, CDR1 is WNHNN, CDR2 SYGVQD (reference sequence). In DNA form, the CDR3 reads TGCGCCAGCAGTGGATCCGGGACAGCGGGGTACAATGAGCAGTTCTTC. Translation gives CASSGSGTAGYNEQFF.

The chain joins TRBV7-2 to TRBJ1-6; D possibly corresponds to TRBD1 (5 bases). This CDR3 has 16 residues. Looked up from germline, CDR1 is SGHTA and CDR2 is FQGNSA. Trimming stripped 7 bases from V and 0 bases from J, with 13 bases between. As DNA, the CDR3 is TGTGCCAGCAACGTGGGGGGGAGCTCCTATAATTCACCCCTCCACTTT. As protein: CASNVGGSSYNSPLHF.

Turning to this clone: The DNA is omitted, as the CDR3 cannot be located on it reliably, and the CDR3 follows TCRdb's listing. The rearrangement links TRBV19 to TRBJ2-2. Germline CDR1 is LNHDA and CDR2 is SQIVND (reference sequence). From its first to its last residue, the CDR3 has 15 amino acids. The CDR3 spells CASSDPGRRAGELFF.

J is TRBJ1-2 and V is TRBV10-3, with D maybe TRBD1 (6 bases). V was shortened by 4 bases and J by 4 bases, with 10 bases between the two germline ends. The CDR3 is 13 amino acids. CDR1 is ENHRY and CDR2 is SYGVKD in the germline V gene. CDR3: CAISVDSRYGYTF. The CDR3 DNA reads TGTGCCATCAGTGTGGACAGTCGCTATGGCTACACCTTC.

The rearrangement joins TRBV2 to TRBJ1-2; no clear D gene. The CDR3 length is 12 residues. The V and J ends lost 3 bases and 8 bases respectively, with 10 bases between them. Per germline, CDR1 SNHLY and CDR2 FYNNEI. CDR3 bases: TGTGCCAGCAGTGAGGGTCAGGTCGGCTACACCTTC. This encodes CASSEGQVGYTF.

In DNA form, the CDR3 reads TGTGCCAGCAGCGAAATCTTTACGGGGACAGGGTATGGCTACACCTTC. Protein sequence: CASSEIFTGTGYGYTF. The chain combines TRBV6-1 with TRBJ1-2; 9 bases are shared with TRBD1. CDR1 is MNHNS and CDR2 is SASEGT in the germline V gene. With 6 bases clipped from V and 5 bases from J, the junction kept 13 bases outside the gene matches. The CDR3 runs to 16 residues.

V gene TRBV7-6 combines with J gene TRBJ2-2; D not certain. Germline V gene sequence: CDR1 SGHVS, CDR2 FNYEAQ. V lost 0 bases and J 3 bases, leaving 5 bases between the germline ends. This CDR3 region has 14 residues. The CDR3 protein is CASSLALDTGELFF. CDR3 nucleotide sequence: TGTGCCAGCAGCTTAGCTCTCGACACCGGGGAGCTGTTTTTT.

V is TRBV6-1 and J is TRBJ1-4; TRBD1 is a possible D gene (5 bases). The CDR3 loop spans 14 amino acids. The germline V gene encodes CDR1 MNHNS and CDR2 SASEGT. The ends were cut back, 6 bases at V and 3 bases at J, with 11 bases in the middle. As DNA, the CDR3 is TGTGCCAGCAGCCCAGGGAGTCCTAATGAAAAACTGTTTTTT. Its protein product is CASSPGSPNEKLFF.